The clone carrying this TCR beta chain was observed many times. Antigen unknown. V was cut by 6 bases and J by 3 bases, with 14 bases left in between. The CDR3 loop spans 15 amino acids. These data come from a study of CD8 T cells in ankylosing spondylitis. Study-level points and caveats: Past studies reported some motif variants in reactive arthritis synovial fluid and blood. Reports say disease-linked clones showed up significantly more in matched ankylosing spondylitis synovial fluid. Peripheral blood held disease-linked clones only at relatively low frequency, and these were CD8+.

It was by quantitative 5'-RACE with molecular barcodes that TCR beta libraries were made. TCRdb redid the calling of the 5' RACE reads with MiXCR, one entry per CDR3 protein. The sample consists of 250,000 or so distinct CDR3 sequences, more than 20% of them appearing once. The origin of this receptor is a male donor with ankylosing spondylitis or in good health (not recorded which). The sequenced material came from blood, either unsorted or a sorted T cell fraction (not recorded which). The chain couples TRBV12-3 or TRBV12-4 to TRBJ2-2, with D possibly being TRBD1 or TRBD2 (6 bases each). The DNA for the CDR3 is TGTGCCAGCAGCCAGAAAAGGGGGGACACCGGGGAGCTGTTTTTT. The encoded protein is CASSQKRGDTGELFF.